The table lists the clone carrying this T cell receptor (beta chain) with a few counts. The antigen is not known. Sequencing used immunoSEQ multiplex PCR; TCRdb keeps in-frame clones, though not all of them. This sample has 150,000 to 200,000 clones, with over 60% found just once. Per the germline V gene, CDR1 is ENHRY and CDR2 is SYGVKD. The germline V and J ends were trimmed by 1 base and 4 bases, with 11 bases remaining between them. CDR3 length: 14 amino acids. This sample was included in a study of cytotoxic CD8 clonotypes in ibrutinib-treated CLL. On the study more broadly: The samples contained roughly 240,000 productive templates on average. They also contained an average of about 91,000 productive rearrangements. Study-level results: Progressing and sustained-remission patients had different sampling times.

The rearrangement links TRBV10-3 to TRBJ2-7; no clear D. The sequence came from a human donor with chronic lymphocytic leukemia. The sample here was PBMCs, taken after 24 months of ibrutinib treatment. The CDR3 sequence is CAISEFSQAYEQYF. In DNA, the CDR3 is TGTGCCATCAGTGAGTTCTCTCAGGCGTACGAGCAGTACTTC.